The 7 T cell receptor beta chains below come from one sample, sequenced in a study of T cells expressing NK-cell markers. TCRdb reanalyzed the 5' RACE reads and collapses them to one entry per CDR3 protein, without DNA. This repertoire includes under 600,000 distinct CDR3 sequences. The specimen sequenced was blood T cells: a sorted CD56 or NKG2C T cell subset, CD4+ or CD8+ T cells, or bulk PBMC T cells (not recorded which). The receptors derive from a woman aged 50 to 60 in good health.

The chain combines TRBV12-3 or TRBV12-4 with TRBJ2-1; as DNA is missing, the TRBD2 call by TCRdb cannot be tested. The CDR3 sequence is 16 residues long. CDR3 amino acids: CASSLRSLAANNEQFF.

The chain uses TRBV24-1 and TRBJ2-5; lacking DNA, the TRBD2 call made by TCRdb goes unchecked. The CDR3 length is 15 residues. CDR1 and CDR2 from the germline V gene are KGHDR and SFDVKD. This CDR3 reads CATSDRLAGGETQYF.

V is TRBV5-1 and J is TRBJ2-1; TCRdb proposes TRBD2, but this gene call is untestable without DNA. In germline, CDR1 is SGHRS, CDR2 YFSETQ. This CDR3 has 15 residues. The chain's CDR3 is CASSLAGGRASEQFF.

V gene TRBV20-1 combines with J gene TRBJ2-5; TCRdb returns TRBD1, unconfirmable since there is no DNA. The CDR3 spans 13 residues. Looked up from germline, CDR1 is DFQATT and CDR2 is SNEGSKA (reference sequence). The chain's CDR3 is CSARAPGSGTQYF.

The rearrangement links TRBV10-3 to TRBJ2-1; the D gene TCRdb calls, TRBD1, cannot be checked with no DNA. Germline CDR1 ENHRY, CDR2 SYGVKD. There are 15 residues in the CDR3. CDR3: CAISESIGGLNEQFF.

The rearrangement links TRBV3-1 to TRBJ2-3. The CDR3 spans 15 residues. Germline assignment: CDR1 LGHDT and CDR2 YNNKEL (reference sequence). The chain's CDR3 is CASSLDPSITDTQYF.

The CDR3 here is CASSLRSALGDNEQFF. V gene TRBV28 combines with J gene TRBJ2-1; TCRdb reports TRBD2, a call that lacks DNA to check it against. This CDR3 spans 16 amino acids. Per germline, CDR1 MDHEN and CDR2 SYDVKM.